Shown below are 21 T cell receptor beta chains from a single sample sequenced in a study of blood T cell repertoires in COVID-19. Assay used: immunoSEQ multiplex PCR; TCRdb lists only in-frame clones, some missing. The table records 200,000 to 300,000 clones, 75% to 90% of them present only once. The sequencing sample was made of peripheral blood. Receptors were obtained from a man in his thirties or forties with active or convalescent COVID-19.

Note on this clone: This same CDR3 is encoded by further DNA sequences in the sample. V gene TRBV4-2 combines with J gene TRBJ1-2; D might be TRBD1 (6 bases). The length of the CDR3 is 14 residues. The germline V and J ends were trimmed by 0 bases and 2 bases, with 7 bases remaining between them. CDR1 and CDR2 (germline): LGHNA, YNFKEQ. The CDR3 bases are TGTGCCAGCAGCCAAGATGGGGGCAACTATGGCTACACCTTC. Translating it yields CASSQDGGNYGYTF.

The chain employs TRBV7-9 and TRBJ2-2; a weak D match, TRBD2 (6 bases). This CDR3 has 16 residues. Germline assignment: CDR1 SEHNR and CDR2 FQNEAQ (reference sequence). Trimming removed 4 bases from V and 4 bases from J, with 16 bases in between. CDR3 in amino acids: CASSSQLRSGTGELFF. The DNA for the CDR3 is TGTGCCAGCAGCTCCCAACTTCGTAGCGGCACCGGGGAGCTGTTTTTT. The full variable domain, rest sourced from reference TRBV7-9 and TRBJ2-2, is DTGVSQNPRHKITKRGQNVTFRCDPISEHNRLYWYRQTLGQGPEFLTYFQNEAQLEKSRLLSDRFSAERPKGSFSTLEIQRTEQGDSAMYLCASSSQLRSGTGELFFGEGSRLTVL.

J is TRBJ1-6 and V is TRBV6-5; 7 nucleotides match TRBD1. The CDR3 contains 15 residues. Trimming took 5 bases from V and 7 from J; bases not matched to a gene: 8. Germline V gene sequence: CDR1 MNHEY, CDR2 SVGAGI. The CDR3 bases are TGTGCCAGCAGTCGAAGGGACAGTGTAAATTCACCCCTCCACTTT. As protein: CASSRRDSVNSPLHF.

This clone has only one observation. The chain couples TRBV7-3 to TRBJ1-2; D ambiguous. The CDR3 runs 13 residues. The V end was cut by 1 base, the J end by 4 bases, with 7 bases between. Germline values: CDR1 SGHTA, CDR2 FQGTGA. CDR3 sequence reads: CASSLNGRYGYTF. For the CDR3, the DNA is TGTGCCAGCAGCTTAAATGGGCGCTATGGCTACACCTTC. The variable domain in full, with the rest retrieved from reference TRBV7-3 and TRBJ1-2, is GAGVSQTPSNKVTEKGKYVELRCDPISGHTALYWYRQSLGQGPEFLIYFQGTGAADDSGLPNDRFFAVRPEGSVSTLKIQRTERGDSAVYLCASSLNGRYGYTFGSGTRLTVV.

The chain employs TRBV19 and TRBJ1-3; perhaps TRBD1 as D (5 bases). The germline V and J ends were trimmed by 10 bases and 2 bases, with 12 bases remaining between them. CDR1 LNHDA and CDR2 SQIVND come from the germline V gene (reference sequence). CDR3 size: 13 residues. CDR3 sequence reads: CATAQATGNTIYF. CDR3 coding DNA: TGTGCCACAGCACAGGCTACTGGAAACACCATATATTTT.

The V call is TRBV21-1, the J call TRBJ1-4; the table assigns TRBD1, which was not confirmed against the DNA. TRBV21-1 is flagged as a pseudogene. The CDR3 runs 12 residues. This chain's CDR3 is CASKTGLGKLFF. The CDR3 nucleotides are TGTGCCAGCAAAACAGGGTTGGGAAAACTGTTTTTT.

Note on this clone: The sample holds other DNA sequences that translate to the same CDR3. V gene TRBV19 combines with J gene TRBJ1-6; D might be TRBD1 (6 bases). V was cut by 6 bases and J by 6 bases, with 12 bases left in between. The CDR3 totals 14 residues. Germline values: CDR1 LNHDA, CDR2 SQIVND (reference sequence). CDR3 DNA sequence: TGTGCCAGTAGCACGCAGGGGATTAATTCACCCCTCCACTTT. Its translation: CASSTQGINSPLHF.

This chain joins TRBV5-1 and TRBJ2-3; 12 bases align to TRBD2. Germline-derived CDR1 and CDR2 are SGHRS and YFSETQ. There are 15 residues in the CDR3. Trimming removed 2 bases from V and 4 bases from J; junction bases left unmatched: 2. CDR3 in amino acids: CASSLGLAGPDTQYF. In nucleotides, the CDR3 is TGCGCCAGCAGCTTAGGACTAGCGGGGCCAGATACGCAGTATTTT.

This chain links TRBV6-5 with TRBJ2-5; the match to TRBD2 covers 7 bases. Germline V gene lookup returns CDR1 MNHEY and CDR2 SVGAGI. J lost 0 bases, V lost 2 bases, and 6 bases had no gene match. CDR3 size: 16 residues. The CDR3: CASSYRAGEYQETQYF. The DNA for the CDR3 is TGTGCCAGCAGTTACCGGGCGGGGGAGTACCAAGAGACCCAGTACTTC.

The chain links TRBV5-1 to TRBJ2-5; D is possibly TRBD1 (6 bases). The germline gives CDR1 SGHRS, CDR2 YFSETQ. Trimming removed 0 bases at V and 4 bases at J, with 13 bases between. The CDR3 extends over 15 amino acids. CDR3 protein: CASSLVPGDGETQYF. CDR3 DNA sequence: TGCGCCAGCAGCTTGGTGCCAGGGGACGGAGAGACCCAGTACTTC.

V and J are TRBV7-2 and TRBJ2-2; TRBD2 agrees at 7 bases. Germline V CDR1 and CDR2: SGHTA, FQGNSA. With 10 bases clipped from V and 3 bases from J, the junction kept 8 bases outside the gene matches. The CDR3 runs to 14 residues. The CDR3 loop reads CAIRPGLYTGELFF. The DNA for the CDR3 is TGTGCCATCAGACCGGGACTATACACCGGGGAGCTGTTTTTT. Together with reference TRBV7-2 and TRBJ2-2, the CDR3 gives the full variable domain: GAGVSQSPSNKVTEKGKDVELRCDPISGHTALYWYRQSLGQGLEFLIYFQGNSAPDKSGLPSDRFSAERTGGSVSTLTIQRTQQEDSAVYLCAIRPGLYTGELFFGEGSRLTVL.

With regard to this clone: In the same sample, other DNA sequences code for this CDR3. The chain recombines TRBV18 with TRBJ2-1, with TRBD1 matching over 9 bases. The CDR3 consists of 15 residues. Germline V CDR1 and CDR2: KGHSH, LQKENI. Trimming took 2 bases from V and 1 from J; bases not matched to a gene: 0. CDR3 nucleotides: TGTGCCAGCTCACCAGGGACAGGGTCCTACAATGAGCAGTTCTTC. It encodes CASSPGTGSYNEQFF.

This clone showed up just once. The V and J genes are TRBV2 and TRBJ2-7; maybe TRBD2 (7 bases). The V gene lost 5 bases and the J gene lost 0 bases, with 14 bases spanning the gap. The CDR3 has 15 residues. CDR1 and CDR2 (germline): SNHLY, FYNNEI. The CDR3 sequence is CASSLNGGHSYEQYF. CDR3 DNA: TGTGCCAGCAGTCTGAACGGGGGGCACTCCTACGAGCAGTACTTC.

The chain joins TRBV5-1 to TRBJ2-3; D possibly corresponds to TRBD2 (5 bases). Germline V gene lookup returns CDR1 SGHRS and CDR2 YFSETQ. The CDR3 spans 15 residues. Deletions cut 5 bases from V and 0 bases from J, with 13 bases between. CDR3 protein: CASRFWGASTDTQYF. In DNA, the CDR3 is TGCGCCAGCAGGTTTTGGGGAGCGAGCACAGATACGCAGTATTTT.

The V gene is TRBV11-3, the J gene TRBJ2-3, with D maybe TRBD1 (6 bases). CDR1 SGHNT and CDR2 YENEEA come from the germline V gene. There are 12 residues in the CDR3. Between the trimmed V and J ends, which lost 10 bases and 6 bases, there was a span of 14 bases. The CDR3 reads CAMANRDDTQYF. CDR3 nucleotide sequence: TGTGCCATGGCGAACAGGGATGATACGCAGTATTTT.

In its sample, this clone was seen a few times. The genes are TRBV5-1 and TRBJ1-1; TRBD1 aligns across 8 bases. This CDR3 has 15 amino acids. CDR1 and CDR2 (germline): SGHRS, YFSETQ. With 4 bases clipped from V and 4 bases from J, the junction kept 9 bases outside the gene matches. The CDR3 protein is CASSPNRGGGTEAFF. CDR3 coding DNA: TGCGCCAGCAGCCCCAACAGGGGGGGAGGCACTGAAGCTTTCTTT.

The rearrangement joins TRBV2 to TRBJ1-2; D not certain. Per the germline V gene, CDR1 is SNHLY and CDR2 is FYNNEI. The CDR3 extends over 16 amino acids. V lost 3 bases and J 4 bases, leaving 18 bases between the germline ends. The DNA for the CDR3 is TGTGCCAGCAGTGATCACGTTTCTTTCAGTGGCTATGGCTACACCTTC. Translated, it gives CASSDHVSFSGYGYTF.

The chain joins TRBV3-1 (or the pseudogene TRBV3-2) to TRBJ2-1; TRBD2 matches at 12 bases. Germline values: CDR1 LGHDT, CDR2 YNNKEL (reference sequence). The trim removed 3 bases at V and 9 bases at J, leaving 12 bases unmatched. The CDR3 runs to 17 residues. The CDR3 sequence: CASSHTQLAGGSGEQFF. The DNA for the CDR3 is TGTGCCAGCAGCCACACACAACTAGCGGGGGGATCCGGTGAGCAGTTCTTC.

This sequence joins TRBV6-5 and TRBJ2-3, with 8 nucleotides matching TRBD2. Trimming removed 2 bases from V and 2 bases from J; junction bases left unmatched: 3. The germline V gene encodes CDR1 MNHEY and CDR2 SVGAGI. The CDR3 consists of 15 residues. CDR3: CASSYTSGDTDTQYF. As DNA, the CDR3 is TGTGCCAGCAGTTACACTAGCGGAGACACAGATACGCAGTATTTT.

The rearrangement joins TRBV6-5 to TRBJ2-1; possible D gene TRBD1, 5 bases. The V end lost 11 bases, the J end lost 7 bases, and 18 bases lay between the germline ends. Germline V lookup: CDR1 MNHEY, CDR2 SVGAGI. The CDR3 totals 13 residues. Written as DNA, the CDR3 is TGTGCCTCGCGTTGGCAGGGAACGAATGAGCAGTTCTTC. Translated, it gives CASRWQGTNEQFF.

The chain recombines TRBV6-1 with TRBJ1-2; D might be TRBD1 (5 bases). From germline, CDR1 is MNHNS and CDR2 SASEGT. This CDR3 has 13 residues. V lost 2 bases and J 8 bases, leaving 12 bases between the germline ends. The DNA for the CDR3 is TGTGCCAGCAGTGAACCGGACATGCGGGGCTACACCTTC. Translating gives CASSEPDMRGYTF.